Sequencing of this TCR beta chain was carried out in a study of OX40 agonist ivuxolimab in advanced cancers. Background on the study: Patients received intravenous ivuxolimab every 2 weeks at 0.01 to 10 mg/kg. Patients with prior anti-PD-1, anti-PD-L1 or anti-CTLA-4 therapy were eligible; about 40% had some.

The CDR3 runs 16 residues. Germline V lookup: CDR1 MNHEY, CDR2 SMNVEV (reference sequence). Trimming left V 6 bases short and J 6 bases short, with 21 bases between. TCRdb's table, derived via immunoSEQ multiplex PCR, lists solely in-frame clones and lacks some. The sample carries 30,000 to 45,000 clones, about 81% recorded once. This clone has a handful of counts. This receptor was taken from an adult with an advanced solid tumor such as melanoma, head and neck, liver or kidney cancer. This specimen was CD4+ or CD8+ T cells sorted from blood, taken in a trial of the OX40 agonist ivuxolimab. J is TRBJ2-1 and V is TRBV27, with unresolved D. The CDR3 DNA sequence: TGTGCCAGCAGCCTGGATCCCGCCTTTGATGGCAATGAGCAGTTCTTC. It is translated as CASSLDPAFDGNEQFF.